The entry below gives a single T cell receptor beta chain sequence along with its context. Sequencing was performed with immunoSEQ multiplex PCR; in TCRdb, only in-frame clones are kept and a portion is missing. The table shows roughly 380,000 clones, with 70% to 90% occurring only once. Germline assignment: CDR1 LGHDT and CDR2 YNNKEL (reference sequence). With V trimmed by 1 base and J by 6 bases, 7 bases remained unmatched. The CDR3 extends over 16 amino acids. This specimen belongs to a study of Ad26.COV2.S vaccination and SARS-CoV-2 variants. Treatment: roughly 19 received Ad26.COV2.S at low or high dose, single or two shots; about 5 received placebo; per-sample allocation not given. Day 63 following the first vaccine or placebo injection was when the samples were taken.

The TCR sequence derives from a person aged 18-60 years who received the Ad26.COV2.S COVID-19 vaccine or a placebo. This material consisted of peripheral blood, taken in a trial of Ad26.COV2.S vaccine versus placebo. The chain joins TRBV3-1 (or the pseudogene TRBV3-2) to TRBJ2-7, with 12 bases fitting TRBD2. The chain's CDR3 is CASSQVGGTSGLEQYF. The DNA for the CDR3 is TGTGCCAGCAGCCAAGTTGGGGGGACTAGCGGGCTCGAGCAGTACTTC.